These T cell receptor beta chains were read from a single sample in a study of shared clonotypes between healthy human individuals. Profiled with immunoSEQ multiplex PCR; TCRdb holds only in-frame clones, not every one. Altogether 2 million to 3 million clones are present, under 95% being singletons, with the ten largest covering about 0.34%. Sequences were obtained from naive CD4+ T cells from PBMCs. The receptors come from a man between 18 and 29 years old in good health. Some clones in this sample may be carry-over from other donors' samples. Each CDR3 is given with its conserved first and last residue. D genes are given only for firm matches. Size tells how often a clone was seen (once, few, many) or the class of an expanded clone, and some rows leave it out.

>TRBJ1-1|NA|TRBV7-9|NA
TGTGCCAGCAGCCCGGACACAGGGAACACTGAAGCTTTCTTT
CASSPDTGNTEAFF
>TRBJ2-7|NA|TRBV5-1|NA
TGCGCCAGCAGCCGATTGATGGACCCGATTGACAACGAGCAGTACTTC
CASSRLMDPIDNEQYF
>TRBJ2-7|NA|TRBV2|NA
TGTGCCAGCAGTGGTCAGCGCGGCCACGAGCAGTACTTC
CASSGQRGHEQYF
>TRBJ1-3|NA|TRBV7-9|NA
TGTGCCAGCAGCTTAGCGCCTTCTGGAAACACCATATATTTT
CASSLAPSGNTIYF
>TRBJ1-1|NA|TRBV27|TRBD1
TGTGCCAGCACCCCATTGGGGGACAGGGGGCGCGACACTGAAGCTTTCTTT
CASTPLGDRGRDTEAFF
>TRBJ2-2|NA|TRBV2|NA
TGTGCCAGCAGGCCCAGGGAGCCCGGGGAGCTGTTTTTT
CASRPREPGELFF
>TRBJ1-2|NA|TRBV2|TRBD1
TGTGCCAGCAGTGAAGAGACAGGGGTTGGTGGCTACACCTTC
CASSEETGVGGYTF
>TRBJ2-1|NA|TRBV6-5|NA
TGTGCCAGCAGTTACTTCTCCCGAGTAATTTTTGAGCAGTTCTTC
CASSYFSRVIFEQFF
>TRBJ1-2|NA|TRBV6-6|TRBD1
TGTGCCAGCACCGGGACAGGCCTCTATGGCTACACCTTC
CASTGTGLYGYTF
>TRBJ2-7|NA|TRBV6-6|NA
TGTGCCAGCAGTCTCCAGGGTAACGAGCAGTACTTC
CASSLQGNEQYF
>TRBJ1-3|NA|TRBV30|NA
TGTGCCTGGATACTCGGGAGCGGAAACACCATATATTTT
CAWILGSGNTIYF
>TRBJ1-2|NA|TRBV5-6|TRBD1
TGTGCCAGCAGCAAAGGGACAGGGAAGGAGACCTATGGCTACACCTTC
CASSKGTGKETYGYTF
>TRBJ2-7|NA|TRBV11-2|NA
TGTGCCAGCAGCTTAGGAGGGACGGCCGACCCCTACGAGCAGTACTTC
CASSLGGTADPYEQYF
>TRBJ2-5|NA|TRBV6-5|NA
TGTGCCAGCAGTTACTCGCCACAAGAGACCCAGTACTTC
CASSYSPQETQYF
>TRBJ2-1|NA|TRBV28|NA
TGTGCCAGCAGCTCCTTCGGCAGGGGCCCAGCCAATGAGCAGTTCTTC
CASSSFGRGPANEQFF
>TRBJ1-2|once|TRBV28|NA
TGTGCCAGCAGTACCCAGTTTCGGAATGGCTACACCTTC
CASSTQFRNGYTF
>TRBJ2-7|NA|TRBV28|NA
TGTGCCAGCAGACTTTCCAGGGGAGTAATCTACGAGCAGTACTTC
CASRLSRGVIYEQYF
>TRBJ1-6|NA|TRBV6-5|NA
TGTGCCAGCAGTTACTCGAGGGCGGCAGGGAGGTCACCCCTCCACTTT
CASSYSRAAGRSPLHF
>TRBJ2-2|NA|TRBV9|NA
TGTGCCAGCAGCGTGGGATGGGAGATTAGCACCGGGGAGCTGTTTTTT
CASSVGWEISTGELFF
>TRBJ2-7|NA|TRBV4-1|NA
TGCGCCAGCAGGCCCTTGCCCCTCTCAAGCTCCTACGAGCAGTACTTC
CASRPLPLSSSYEQYF
>TRBJ2-1|NA|TRBV5-1|TRBD1
TGCGCCAGCAGCCCCGAACCGGGACAGGGAGGTAATGAGCAGTTCTTC
CASSPEPGQGGNEQFF
>TRBJ2-1|NA|TRBV9|NA
TGTGCCAGCAGCGTACGAGCGGACTCCTACAATGAGCAGTTCTTC
CASSVRADSYNEQFF
>TRBJ2-5|NA|TRBV25-1|TRBD1
TGTGCCAGCAGGGAGGGACAGGGATGGGGAGAGACCCAGTACTTC
CASREGQGWGETQYF
>TRBJ1-2|NA|TRBV5-4|NA
TGTGCCAGCAGCTCATCAAGGCAGAACTATGGCTACACCTTC
CASSSSRQNYGYTF
>TRBJ1-6|NA|TRBV30|TRBD1
TGTGCCTGGAGTGCACCGGACAGGGGGAGTGGTTCACCCCTCCACTTT
CAWSAPDRGSGSPLHF
>TRBJ2-3|NA|TRBV7-3|NA
TGTGCCAGCAGAAGGGCGGGCACAGATACGCAGTATTTT
CASRRAGTDTQYF
>TRBJ2-1|NA|TRBV19|TRBD2
TGTGCCAGTAGTATCGTAGCGGGAGTTATGAATGAGCAGTTCTTC
CASSIVAGVMNEQFF
>TRBJ1-2|NA|TRBV10-3|NA
TGTGCCATCAGTCGGGGGACTAACTATGGCTACACCTTC
CAISRGTNYGYTF
>TRBJ1-2|NA|TRBV5-1|TRBD1
TGCGCCAGCAGCTCCGGGACAGGGACCTTCCTAGCTAACTATGGCTACACCTTC
CASSSGTGTFLANYGYTF
>TRBJ1-3|NA|TRBV18|TRBD1
TGTGCCAGCTCCCAGGGGGCTGGAAACACCATATATTTT
CASSQGAGNTIYF
>TRBJ2-1|NA|TRBV9|TRBD2
TGTGCCAGCAGCCTAGGGACTAGCGGGAACTACAATGAGCAGTTCTTC
CASSLGTSGNYNEQFF
>TRBJ1-5|NA|TRBV6-1|NA
TGTGCCAGCAGTGAAGCTTACAATCAGCCCCAGCATTTT
CASSEAYNQPQHF
>TRBJ1-5|NA|TRBV27|NA
TGTGCCAGCAGTTTATCCCCCGCGCCACAGGGCTGGCAGCCCCAGCATTTT
CASSLSPAPQGWQPQHF
>TRBJ2-2|NA|TRBV21-1|NA
TGTGCCAGCAGCAAAGCCCCCGGACTAGCGGGAGCCGACACCGGGGAGCTGTTTTTT
CASSKAPGLAGADTGELFF
>TRBJ2-7|NA|TRBV6-5|NA
TGTGCCAGCAGTTACTGGGCAGGGGACTACGAGCAGTACTTC
CASSYWAGDYEQYF
>TRBJ2-5|NA|TRBV18|NA
TGTGCCAGCTCACCAAAGGCGGGGCAAGAGACCCAGTACTTC
CASSPKAGQETQYF
>TRBJ2-1|NA|TRBV7-9|NA
TGTGCCAGCAGCTTAAATCGAGGGAATGAGCAGTTCTTC
CASSLNRGNEQFF
>TRBJ1-1|NA|TRBV5-1|NA
TGCGCCAGCAGCTTGGCCAGGGGAGGTGGAAACACTGAAGCTTTCTTT
CASSLARGGGNTEAFF
>TRBJ1-4|NA|TRBV28|NA
TGTGCCAGCAGTGCAACTGCCGGACTCATCGACCTATTT
CASSATAGLIDLF
>TRBJ2-1|NA|TRBV27|NA
TGTGCCAGCTCAAGAGTCAGCGGAAACTCCTACAATGAGCAGTTCTTC
CASSRVSGNSYNEQFF
>TRBJ2-2|NA|TRBV7-3|NA
TGTGCCAGCAGGCCGACAGGGAACACCGGGGAGCTGTTTTTT
CASRPTGNTGELFF
>TRBJ2-7|NA|TRBV10-3|TRBD1
TGTGCCATCAGTTCCGGGACAGAGTCCTACGAGCAGTACTTC
CAISSGTESYEQYF